The 2 T cell receptor beta chains below were found in one sample sequenced in a study of blood T cell repertoires in COVID-19. Profiling relied on immunoSEQ multiplex PCR, and the TCRdb table lists in-frame clones only, not all of them. The sample lists about 120,000 clones; 86% were seen once. The sample taken for sequencing was peripheral blood. The receptor set was obtained from a man aged 40-49 years with acute or convalescent COVID-19.

This clone was picked up one time. CDR3 DNA: TGTGCCAGCAGTCTAGCGGGATACACAGATACGCAGTATTTT. Its protein product is CASSLAGYTDTQYF. This sequence joins TRBV7-2 and TRBJ2-3, with 9 bases lining up with TRBD2. Germline loops: CDR1 SGHTA, CDR2 FQGNSA. The CDR3 spans 14 residues. Trimming took 6 bases from V and 2 from J; bases not matched to a gene: 3.

This chain joins TRBV3-1 (or the pseudogene TRBV3-2) and TRBJ1-1; 7 bases line up with TRBD1. The CDR3 covers 17 residues. V lost 8 bases and J lost 1; bases outside the gene matches: 16. The germline gives CDR1 LGHDT, CDR2 YNNKEL (reference sequence). The CDR3 coding sequence is TGTGCCAGCGCTGGGACCAATCCCGGGACAGAGAACACTGAAGCTTTCTTT. Translation: CASAGTNPGTENTEAFF.